The entry below describes one T cell receptor (beta chain). Germline loops: CDR1 KGHSH, CDR2 LQKENI. V lost 6 bases and J lost 10; bases outside the gene matches: 8. The CDR3 loop spans 14 amino acids. What the recovered Cohort 3 donors had was two negative PCRs, clearance, or symptom resolution. As processed by the authors: Reference gene primer amplification in the assay estimated nucleated cell counts. Libraries were prepared by immunoSEQ multiplex PCR; TCRdb keeps only in-frame clonotypes and omits some of them. V and J calls plus clone size are reproduced from that table; the DNA served to infer D and trimming. In the table there are 150,000 or so clones, over 60% of which are singletons. These data come from a study of blood T cell repertoires in COVID-19.

This clonotype was obtained from a woman between 45 and 65 years old who had recovered from COVID-19. The sequenced sample was PBMCs or T cells enriched from blood (not recorded which). The V call is TRBV18, the J call TRBJ1-6; TRBD1 matches at 8 bases. CDR3 amino acids: CASSPVDRGSPLHF. The CDR3 region has the DNA TGTGCCAGCTCGCCCGTAGACAGGGGCTCACCCCTCCACTTT.